What follows describes a single TCR beta chain. Antigen unknown. The length of the CDR3 is 14 residues. V was shortened by 4 bases and J by 0 bases, with 9 bases between the two germline ends. In germline, CDR1 is SEHNR, CDR2 FQNEAQ (reference sequence). This specimen belongs to a study of tumor-infiltrating lymphocytes in localized non-small cell lung cancer. General study points: Tumor T-cell fraction was not associated with recurrence-free survival. TCR sequencing covered a subset of patients with enough tissue.

The data were produced by immunoSEQ multiplex PCR, yet TCRdb's version contains in-frame clones alone and is incomplete. The sample has tens of thousands of clones, just under 70% seen once. This rearrangement joins TRBV7-9 to TRBJ1-1, with D possibly being TRBD1 (6 bases). Sequencing was performed on lung tumor tissue. The TCR sequence derives from a human donor with non-small cell lung cancer. DNA for the CDR3: TGTGCCAGCAGCTATCAGGGGTTGAACACTGAAGCTTTCTTT. This encodes CASSYQGLNTEAFF.